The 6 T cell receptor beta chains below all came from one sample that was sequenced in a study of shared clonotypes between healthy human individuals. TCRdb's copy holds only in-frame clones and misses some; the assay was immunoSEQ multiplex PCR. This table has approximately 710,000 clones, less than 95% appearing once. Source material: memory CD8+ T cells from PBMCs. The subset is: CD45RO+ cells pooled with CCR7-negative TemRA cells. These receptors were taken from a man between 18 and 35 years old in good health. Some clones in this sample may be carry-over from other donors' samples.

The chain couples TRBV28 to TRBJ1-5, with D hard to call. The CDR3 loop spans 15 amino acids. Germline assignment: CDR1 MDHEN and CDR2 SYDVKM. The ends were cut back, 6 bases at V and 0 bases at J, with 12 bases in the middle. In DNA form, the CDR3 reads TGTGCCAGCAGGGCCCTGTTTGATAGCAATCAGCCCCAGCATTTT. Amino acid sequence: CASRALFDSNQPQHF.

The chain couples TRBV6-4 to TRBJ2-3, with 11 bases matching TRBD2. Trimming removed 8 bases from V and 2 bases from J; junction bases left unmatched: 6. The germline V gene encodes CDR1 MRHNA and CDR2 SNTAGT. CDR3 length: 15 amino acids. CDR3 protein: CASAKLAGDTDTQYF. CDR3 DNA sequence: TGTGCCAGCGCCAAACTAGCGGGGGACACAGATACGCAGTATTTT.

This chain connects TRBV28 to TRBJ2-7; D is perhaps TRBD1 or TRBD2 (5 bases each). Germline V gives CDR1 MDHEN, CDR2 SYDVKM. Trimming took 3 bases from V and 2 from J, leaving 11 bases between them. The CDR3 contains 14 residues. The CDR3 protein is CASSLRDQAYEQYF. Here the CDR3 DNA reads TGTGCCAGCAGTTTGAGGGACCAGGCCTACGAGCAGTACTTC. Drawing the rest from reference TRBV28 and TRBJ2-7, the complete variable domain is DVKVTQSSRYLVKRTGEKVFLECVQDMDHENMFWYRQDPGLGLRLIYFSYDVKMKEKGDIPEGYSVSREKKERFSLILESASTNQTSMYLCASSLRDQAYEQYFGPGTRLTVT.

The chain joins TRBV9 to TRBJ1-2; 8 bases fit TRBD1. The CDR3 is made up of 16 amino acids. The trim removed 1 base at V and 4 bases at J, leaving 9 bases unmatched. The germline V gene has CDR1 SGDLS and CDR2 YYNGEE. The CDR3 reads CASSVSAGGAGYGYTF. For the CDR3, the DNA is TGTGCCAGCAGCGTATCAGCAGGGGGCGCCGGCTATGGCTACACCTTC.

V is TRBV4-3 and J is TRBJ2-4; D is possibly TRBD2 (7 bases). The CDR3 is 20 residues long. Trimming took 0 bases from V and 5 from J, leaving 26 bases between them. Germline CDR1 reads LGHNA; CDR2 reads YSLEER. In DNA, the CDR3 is TGCGCCAGCAGCCAAGAGGTTAGAGGGGGGATCGGACGGGAGGAAAACATTCAGTACTTC. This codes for CASSQEVRGGIGREENIQYF.

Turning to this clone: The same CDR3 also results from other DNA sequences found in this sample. The CDR3 region has the DNA TGTGCCAGCAGCTTAGCGGACTACGAGCAGTACTTC. Amino acid sequence: CASSLADYEQYF. The chain employs TRBV7-9 and TRBJ2-7, with D uncertain. The CDR3 is 12 residues long. The germline gives CDR1 SEHNR, CDR2 FQNEAQ (reference sequence). V gave up 0 bases and J gave up 3 bases, with 3 bases separating them.